The TCR beta chain under discussion was sequenced for a study of beta chain features in type 1 diabetes. What was sequenced were expressed TCRB transcripts, since all of the isolated RNA had been reverse transcribed. Using immunoSEQ multiplex PCR, the repertoire was profiled, and TCRdb retains in-frame clones only, with some absent. The data show about 340,000 clones, approximately 13% seen once. Study results and caveats: TCRB CDR3s were moderately but significantly shorter in Type 1 diabetes patients in all four CD4+ subsets.

This clone has more than one count but fewer than ten. Its specificity is unknown. The V gene lost 1 base and the J gene lost 0 bases, with 8 bases spanning the gap. The CDR3 consists of 14 residues. CDR1 and CDR2 from the germline V gene are SGHDT and YYEEEE. This chain joins TRBV5-6 and TRBJ2-7; TRBD2 is a possible D gene (5 bases). Sequenced sample: naive CD4+ T cells from blood. This receptor was obtained from a woman aged 18-35 years with type 1 diabetes. Written as DNA, the CDR3 is TGTGCCAGCAGCTTGTACGGAGGCTCCTACGAGCAGTACTTC. It yields the protein CASSLYGGSYEQYF.